This passage covers 27 T cell receptor beta chains from one sample sequenced in a study of T-cell memory formation after mild COVID-19. TCRdb fed the 5' RACE reads into MiXCR, producing one record per CDR3 protein. The sample carries roughly 150,000 distinct CDR3 sequences, roughly 14% recorded once. What was sequenced was PBMCs or a T cell subset sorted from them (not recorded which). These receptors came from an adult woman who had mild COVID-19 (a few samples of this study predate the infection). Cell type and time point are not known.

V and J are TRBV20-1 and TRBJ2-1, with 10 bases identical to TRBD2. In germline, CDR1 is DFQATT, CDR2 SNEGSKA (reference sequence). The ends lost 0 bases at V and 15 bases at J; junction bases unmatched: 8. The CDR3 length is 13 residues. The CDR3 loop reads CSARDGAGTSVFF. As DNA, the CDR3 is TGCAGTGCTAGAGATGGGGCCGGGACTAGCGTGTTCTTC.

This clonotype occurred once. The J gene is TRBJ1-4, the V gene TRBV6-5, with D unresolved. CDR1 and CDR2 (germline): MNHEY, SVGAGI. Trimming stripped 6 bases from V and 0 bases from J, with 2 bases between. This CDR3 is 12 amino acids long. The CDR3 DNA follows: TGTGCCAGCAGGTCAACTAATGAAAAACTGTTTTTT. Its protein is CASRSTNEKLFF.

The chain is built from TRBV4-1 and TRBJ2-5; 7 bases align to TRBD2. V shed 4 bases and J 1 base; nucleotides not matched to a gene: 9. The CDR3 length is 16 residues. Germline values: CDR1 MGHRA, CDR2 YSYEKL. Here the CDR3 reads CASSPRGNAFQETQYF. CDR3 coding DNA: TGCGCCAGCAGCCCGCGGGGGAATGCTTTCCAAGAGACCCAGTACTTC.

The table lists this clonotype with a few counts. The chain is built from TRBV18 and TRBJ2-7; TRBD2 agrees at 9 bases. J was trimmed by 0 bases and V by 4 bases; bases with no gene match: 7. CDR1 is KGHSH, CDR2 LQKENI, per germline. This CDR3 has 16 amino acids. CDR3 DNA sequence: TGTGCCAGCTCACTCTATAGCGGGGGCACCTCCTACGAGCAGTACTTC. This gives the protein CASSLYSGGTSYEQYF.

The chain employs TRBV5-6 and TRBJ2-7, with D tentatively TRBD1 (5 bases). From germline, CDR1 is SGHDT and CDR2 YYEEEE. The CDR3 consists of 13 residues. V lost 0 bases and J 6 bases, leaving 10 bases between the germline ends. CDR3 DNA: TGTGCCAGCAGCTTGGCCGGACAAGGCGAGCAGTACTTC. Residues: CASSLAGQGEQYF.

The rearrangement links TRBV9 to TRBJ1-1, with TRBD1 identical over 10 bases. Germline CDR1 SGDLS, CDR2 YYNGEE. Trimming took 4 bases from V and 1 from J; bases not matched to a gene: 7. The CDR3 runs 16 residues. CDR3 protein: CASSPGQGYGNTEAFF. The CDR3 DNA is TGTGCCAGCAGCCCGGGACAGGGGTACGGGAACACTGAAGCTTTCTTT.

Written as DNA, the CDR3 is TGTGCCAGCAGCTTTATGGCAGAGCAGTTCTTC. This gives the protein CASSFMAEQFF. The rearrangement uses TRBV7-2 and TRBJ2-1, with no clear D. From germline, CDR1 is SGHTA and CDR2 FQGNSA. This CDR3 is built from 11 residues. V was cut by 3 bases and J by 10 bases, with 7 bases left in between.

This clonotype was recorded many times. This chain joins TRBV3-1 and TRBJ1-2; D might be TRBD1 (5 bases). The germline CDR1 and CDR2 sequences are LGHDT and YNNKEL (reference sequence). The CDR3 totals 17 residues. The V end lost 0 bases, the J end lost 0 bases, and 14 bases lay between the germline ends. CDR3 sequence: CASSQDAGMDSNYGYTF. The DNA of the CDR3 is TGTGCCAGCAGCCAAGATGCAGGGATGGATTCTAACTATGGCTACACCTTC.

This clonotype was seen a few times. V gene TRBV6-6 combines with J gene TRBJ2-7; either TRBD1 or TRBD2 may fit D (5 bases each). The CDR3 contains 14 residues. Trimming stripped 2 bases from V and 2 bases from J, with 10 bases between. Looked up from germline, CDR1 is MNHNY and CDR2 is SVGAGI (reference sequence). CDR3 DNA: TGTGCCAGCAGTTACGGGGGAAAGACCTACGAGCAGTACTTC. Residues: CASSYGGKTYEQYF.

This clonotype has a handful of counts. This chain joins TRBV3-1 and TRBJ2-6, with 8 positions matching TRBD1. There are 17 residues in the CDR3. The germline CDR1 and CDR2 sequences are LGHDT and YNNKEL (reference sequence). Trimming cost V 2 bases and J 1 base; bases outside gene matches: 4. CDR3: CASSQWTGRSGANVLTF. The DNA of the CDR3 is TGTGCCAGCAGCCAATGGACAGGGCGTTCTGGGGCCAACGTCCTGACTTTC.

CDR3 in amino acids: CASSSLQTPPNRETQYF. The DNA of the CDR3 is TGTGCCAGTAGTAGCCTCCAAACCCCCCCTAATCGAGAGACCCAGTACTTC. This rearrangement joins TRBV19 to TRBJ2-5; D remains ambiguous. Germline CDR1 LNHDA, CDR2 SQIVND (reference sequence). Trimming removed 4 bases from V and 4 bases from J, with 22 bases in between. CDR3 size: 17 residues.

The CDR3 is CAISDGGLSSYEQYF. As DNA, the CDR3 is TGTGCCATCAGTGACGGAGGTCTCAGCTCCTACGAGCAGTACTTC. The rearrangement links TRBV10-3 to TRBJ2-7, with D maybe TRBD2 (5 bases). CDR3 size: 15 residues. With 3 bases removed from V and 0 bases from J, the gap between germline ends came to 12 bases. Per germline, CDR1 ENHRY and CDR2 SYGVKD.

A few counts support this clonotype. The rearrangement links TRBV5-1 to TRBJ1-2; weak D call: TRBD1 (5 bases). From germline, CDR1 is SGHRS and CDR2 YFSETQ. This CDR3 is 14 amino acids long. Trimming stripped 0 bases from V and 5 bases from J, with 11 bases between. The chain's CDR3 is CASSLATGPYGYTF. For the CDR3, the DNA is TGCGCCAGCAGCTTGGCTACGGGGCCTTATGGCTACACCTTC. Together with reference TRBV5-1 and TRBJ1-2, the CDR3 gives the full variable domain: KAGVTQTPRYLIKTRGQQVTLSCSPISGHRSVSWYQQTPGQGLQFLFEYFSETQRNKGNFPGRFSGRQFSNSRSEMNVSTLELGDSALYLCASSLATGPYGYTFGSGTRLTVV.

This clonotype appeared a few times. For the CDR3, the DNA is TGCGCCAGCAGCTTGGGACAGGGGGCTCGGGAGCAGTACTTC. This gives the protein CASSLGQGAREQYF. V usage is TRBV5-1 and J usage is TRBJ2-7; TRBD1 aligns across 10 bases. The J segment lost 7 bases and the V segment lost 0 bases, leaving 4 bases of the junction unmatched. The CDR3 totals 14 residues. Per the germline V gene, CDR1 is SGHRS and CDR2 is YFSETQ.

V gene TRBV12-3 or TRBV12-4 combines with J gene TRBJ1-3, with D uncertain. V was pared by 7 bases and J by 4 bases, with 20 bases between. The CDR3 runs 16 residues. CDR3 loop: CASTTLQISVGNTIYF. In DNA, the CDR3 is TGTGCCAGCACTACCCTCCAGATATCAGTCGGAAACACCATATATTTT.

This clonotype came up a few times. The chain uses TRBV5-1 and TRBJ1-2, with a weak D call TRBD1 (5 bases). The V and J ends lost 1 base and 3 bases respectively, with 10 bases between them. CDR3 length equals 14 residues. Germline V gene sequence: CDR1 SGHRS, CDR2 YFSETQ. CDR3 sequence reads: CASSLSDTDYGYTF. CDR3 coding DNA: TGCGCCAGCAGCTTGTCGGACACGGACTATGGCTACACCTTC.

DNA for the CDR3: TGTGCCAGCAGCCAAGATCCCGTTTACTCCTACGAGCAGTACTTC. Translation gives CASSQDPVYSYEQYF. The gene calls are TRBV3-1 and TRBJ2-7; D unresolved. Trimming shortened V by 0 bases and J by 0 bases, and 9 bases separated the two germline ends. This CDR3 region has 15 residues. The V gene's germline CDR1 is LGHDT and CDR2 YNNKEL (reference sequence).

The J gene is TRBJ2-1, the V gene TRBV2, with D perhaps TRBD1 or TRBD2 (5 bases each). Germline CDR1 is SNHLY and CDR2 is FYNNEI. The CDR3 totals 16 residues. Trimming removed 0 bases at V and 7 bases at J, with 16 bases between. The CDR3 nucleotides read TGTGCCAGCAGTGAAGCGTGGTCCCAGGGCGGGAATGAGCAGTTCTTC. It yields the protein CASSEAWSQGGNEQFF.

The CDR3 loop reads CAWSPDRMNTEAFF. The CDR3 DNA sequence: TGTGCCTGGAGTCCCGACCGCATGAACACTGAAGCTTTCTTT. V usage is TRBV30 and J usage is TRBJ1-1; D remains unclear. Trimming removed 2 bases at V and 0 bases at J, with 10 bases between. This CDR3 has 14 residues. Looked up from germline, CDR1 is GTSNPN and CDR2 is SVGIG (reference sequence).

This clonotype was recorded a few times. The rearrangement uses TRBV7-9 and TRBJ2-7; tentatively, D is TRBD1 (6 bases). Deletions cut 3 bases from V and 5 bases from J, with 11 bases between. The CDR3 loop spans 13 amino acids. CDR1 is SEHNR and CDR2 is FQNEAQ in the germline V gene (reference sequence). CDR3 protein: CASSFDRFHEQYF. The CDR3 bases are TGTGCCAGCAGCTTCGACAGGTTCCACGAGCAGTACTTC.

This clonotype was seen only a few times. The rearrangement joins TRBV7-9 to TRBJ2-7; 11 bases agree with TRBD2. CDR1 is SEHNR and CDR2 is FQNEAQ in the germline V gene (reference sequence). This CDR3 is 16 amino acids long. The junction had 7 bases not matched to a gene; V was cut back by 5 bases and J by 1 base. Here the CDR3 reads CASSPFSGRESYEQYF. The CDR3 DNA sequence: TGTGCCAGCAGCCCTTTTAGCGGGAGGGAGTCCTACGAGCAGTACTTC.

This clonotype was seen repeatedly, ten times or more. The J gene is TRBJ2-6, the V gene TRBV30; D possibly uses TRBD1 or TRBD2 (5 bases each). Germline V gene sequence: CDR1 GTSNPN, CDR2 SVGIG (reference sequence). The CDR3 covers 14 residues. The V gene lost 2 bases and the J gene lost 3 bases, with 8 bases spanning the gap. CDR3 residues: CAWSRDHGANVLTF. The CDR3 nucleotides read TGTGCCTGGAGTCGGGACCATGGGGCCAACGTCCTGACTTTC.

In this sample, this clonotype turned up a few times. The CDR3 loop is CASSSDRQLETQYF. For the CDR3, the DNA is TGTGCCAGCAGTTCGGACAGGCAATTGGAGACCCAGTACTTC. This chain connects TRBV6-5 to TRBJ2-5; 7 bases agree with TRBD1. CDR3 size: 14 residues. Germline trimming cut 4 bases from V and 5 bases from J; bases unmatched to any gene: 7. Germline V gives CDR1 MNHEY, CDR2 SVGAGI.

This CDR3 reads CASSLGSGSYNEQFF. CDR3 coding DNA: TGTGCCAGCAGCTTAGGTAGCGGCTCCTACAATGAGCAGTTCTTC. The chain has TRBV7-3 and TRBJ2-1, with a tentative D call TRBD2 (6 bases). V shed 2 bases and J shed 0 bases, with 8 bases lying between them. The CDR3 spans 15 residues. CDR1 and CDR2 from the germline V gene are SGHTA and FQGTGA.

The chain has TRBV4-1 and TRBJ2-2; D is unresolved. The germline CDR1 and CDR2 sequences are MGHRA and YSYEKL. The CDR3 contains 14 residues. Trimming cost V 4 bases and J 3 bases, with 9 bases left between them. Here the CDR3 reads CASSPRRDTGELFF. The CDR3 region has the DNA TGCGCCAGCAGCCCCCGGCGTGACACCGGGGAGCTGTTTTTT.

In this sample, this clonotype turned up a few times. This rearrangement joins TRBV5-1 to TRBJ2-7; D tentatively fits TRBD1 or TRBD2 (5 bases each). CDR1 is SGHRS, CDR2 YFSETQ, per germline. V lost 4 bases, J lost 0 bases, and 11 bases lay in between. The CDR3 is made up of 14 amino acids. CDR3 nucleotide sequence: TGCGCCAGCAGCCCCCGGGGCGTCTCCTACGAGCAGTACTTC. This gives the protein CASSPRGVSYEQYF.

The chain links TRBV6-4 to TRBJ2-7; 8 nucleotides match TRBD1. The CDR3 extends over 15 amino acids. Germline assignment: CDR1 MRHNA and CDR2 SNTAGT. Trimming took 4 bases from V and 3 from J; bases not matched to a gene: 8. CDR3 amino acids: CASSGLLGQDYEQYF. The CDR3 DNA follows: TGTGCCAGCAGTGGACTCCTGGGACAGGACTACGAGCAGTACTTC.